This T cell receptor (beta chain) was sequenced during a study of brain metastases from non-small cell lung cancer. The study's findings and limits: Metastases had sparse T cells but largely shared repertoires with primaries.

About this clone: Its specificity is unknown.

Produced via immunoSEQ multiplex PCR; TCRdb's table is partial and in-frame only. The sample lists roughly 14,000 clones, roughly four fifths seen once, with around 7.7% in the top ten. CDR1 and CDR2 from the germline V gene are SGHNT and YYREEE (reference sequence). There are 14 residues in the CDR3. V lost 3 bases, J lost 4 bases, and 6 bases stayed unmatched. The chain is built from TRBV5-4 and TRBJ1-1, with 7 bases lining up with TRBD1. Sequencing was done on a sample of primary lung tumor tissue. The receptor comes from a donor at least 40 years old with non-small cell lung cancer. The CDR3 is CASSWDSGGTEAFF. In nucleotides, the CDR3 is TGTGCCAGCAGCTGGGACAGCGGTGGCACTGAAGCTTTCTTT.